The rows below give T cell receptor beta chains drawn from one sample of a study of STAT5B mutations in CD4+ large granular lymphocyte leukemia. TCRdb keeps only in-frame clones here, not all; method: immunoSEQ multiplex PCR. This sample has tens of thousands of clones, with over 65% found just once. Sequences were obtained from CD4+ T cells from blood buffy coats. These receptors all stem from a human donor in good health. CDR3s include the opening cysteine and the closing phenylalanine or tryptophan. D genes are given only for firm matches. Only part of the rows carry a size: once, few, many, or a class if the clone is expanded.

J gene: TRBJ1-6
V gene: TRBV7-2
D gene: NA
clone size: NA
CDR3 protein: CASSLLGNSPLHF

J gene: TRBJ1-3
V gene: TRBV11-2
D gene: TRBD1
clone size: NA
CDR3 protein: CASSLGRQGILGNTIYF

J gene: TRBJ1-2
V gene: TRBV9
D gene: TRBD1
clone size: NA
CDR3 protein: CASSALTGDTYGYTF

J gene: TRBJ1-4
V gene: TRBV4-1
D gene: TRBD1
clone size: few
CDR3 protein: CASSHRQGGDEKLFF

J gene: TRBJ2-2
V gene: TRBV4-2
D gene: TRBD2
clone size: NA
CDR3 protein: CASSPLIAGGTGELFF

J gene: TRBJ2-1
V gene: TRBV5-1
D gene: TRBD2
clone size: NA
CDR3 protein: CASSSLAGVSSYNEQFF

J gene: TRBJ2-7
V gene: TRBV9
D gene: NA
clone size: NA
CDR3 protein: CASGPGQIYEQYF

J gene: TRBJ1-2
V gene: TRBV5-1
D gene: NA
clone size: NA
CDR3 protein: CASSWDSNSAGYTF

J gene: TRBJ1-2
V gene: TRBV5-4
D gene: NA
clone size: once
CDR3 protein: CASSEIRGEYYGYTF

J gene: TRBJ2-1
V gene: TRBV6-6
D gene: NA
clone size: NA
CDR3 protein: CASSRKADTQQFF

J gene: TRBJ1-2
V gene: TRBV18
D gene: NA
clone size: NA
CDR3 protein: CASSLDTRSGYTF

J gene: TRBJ2-1
V gene: TRBV10-2
D gene: NA
clone size: NA
CDR3 protein: CASSPEGNEQFF

J gene: TRBJ1-1
V gene: TRBV18
D gene: NA
clone size: NA
CDR3 protein: CASSPQGLTEAFF